The table lists the clone carrying this T cell receptor (beta chain) with a few counts. No antigen is known for it. No fewer than 5 micrograms of total RNA were isolated from every sample. Using a J-beta primer mix together with a sample-barcoded 5' primer, a second PCR was run for roughly 6 to 12 cycles. Every single cDNA molecule received a tag from a template-switch adaptor with 12 random nucleotides. Each sample provided no less than 2.5 million CDR3-containing paired-end reads. TCRdb itself ran the 5' RACE reads through MiXCR, one entry per CDR3 protein. The sample carries around 1,000,000 distinct CDR3 sequences, about two fifths recorded once. The entry originates in a study of blood T cells in healthy people across ages. Study-level findings and limits: Age brought a roughly linear fall in TCR beta diversity measured per million T cells.

In germline, CDR1 is MNHEY, CDR2 SMNVEV (reference sequence). This CDR3 region has 13 residues. V was cut by 5 bases and J by 2 bases, with 9 bases left in between. The V gene is TRBV27, the J gene TRBJ2-5, with a possible D match to TRBD2 (6 bases). Sequencing was done on a sample of blood. This receptor was obtained from a man younger than 30 in good health. The CDR3 DNA follows: TGTGCCAGCAGTCGTGGAGGGCAAGAGACCCAGTACTTC. It translates to CASSRGGQETQYF.